In its sample, the clone carrying this T cell receptor beta chain was seen many times. Its specificity is unknown. The CDR3 runs 15 residues. Germline-derived CDR1 and CDR2 are SGDLS and YYNGEE. V lost 3 bases to trimming and J lost 6 bases, with 18 bases between them. These data originate in a study of neurological immune-mediated disorders. The cDNA was produced through 5'RACE with 10-nucleotide random UMIs. A single record per CDR3 protein comes from TCRdb applying MiXCR to the 5' RACE reads. The data contain approximately 40,000 distinct CDR3 sequences, roughly 15% of them singletons. Whole-study findings and limits: The most TCR clonal expansion was seen in HTLV-1-associated myelopathy, and the least was seen in multiple sclerosis, which fell below healthy controls. There were no CDR3 amino acid sequences shared by expanded clones across subjects, a result suggesting private repertoires in all groups.

This TCR came from a woman aged 55-69 years with HTLV-1-associated myelopathy (HAM/TSP). The sample consisted of CD4+ T cells from blood. This chain uses TRBV9 with TRBJ1-1; D remains unclear. This CDR3 is CASSAGGLGSAEAFF. CDR3 DNA: TGTGCCAGCAGCGCGGGAGGATTAGGGTCGGCTGAAGCTTTCTTT.